These 15 T cell receptor beta chains came from one sample sequenced in a study of CD8 T cells in Susac syndrome. RNA amounts of 0.5 to 1 ug underwent reverse transcription with random hexamers. TCRdb itself ran the immunoSEQ multiplex PCR reads through MiXCR, one entry per CDR3 protein. Of approximately 300,000 distinct CDR3 sequences listed, about 88% are singletons. The sequencing input was CD8+ T cells from PBMCs. These receptors came from a human donor with multiple sclerosis.

This clonotype appeared a single time. This rearrangement joins TRBV27 to TRBJ2-3; D is unresolved. The CDR3 length is 18 residues. Trimming took 2 bases from V and 2 from J, leaving 20 bases between them. Looked up from germline, CDR1 is MNHEY and CDR2 is SMNVEV (reference sequence). The DNA for the CDR3 is TGTGCCAGCAGTTTAAACTTCATGTGGGGTCTCACCACAGATACGCAGTATTTT. This codes for CASSLNFMWGLTTDTQYF.

This chain connects TRBV4-3 to TRBJ1-6; maybe TRBD1 (6 bases). Germline V gene data show CDR1 as LGHNA and CDR2 as YSLEER. The CDR3 runs 16 residues. The V and J ends lost 0 bases and 7 bases respectively, with 13 bases between them. In DNA form, the CDR3 reads TGCGCCAGCAGCCAAGACCCGGGACAAAGAAATTCACCCCTCCACTTT. Encoded protein: CASSQDPGQRNSPLHF.

The chain uses TRBV21-1 and TRBJ2-1; the table's D gene call, TRBD2, was not cross checked with the DNA. TRBV21-1 is annotated as a pseudogene. The CDR3 totals 14 residues. Here the CDR3 reads CASSSRAPYNEQFF. Written as DNA, the CDR3 is TGTGCCAGCAGCAGCCGGGCCCCCTACAATGAGCAGTTCTTC.

The chain employs TRBV29-1 and TRBJ1-4; TRBD1 matches at 7 bases. Germline assignment: CDR1 SQVTM and CDR2 ANQGSEA. V dropped 5 bases and J dropped 1; count of bases not matched to a gene: 1. This CDR3 comprises 13 residues. The CDR3 protein is CSVQGETNEKLFF. CDR3 DNA sequence: TGCAGCGTTCAGGGGGAAACTAATGAAAAACTGTTTTTT. Using reference TRBV29-1 and TRBJ1-4 for the parts outside the CDR3, the full variable domain is SAVISQKPSRDICQRGTSLTIQCQVDSQVTMMFWYRQQPGQSLTLIATANQGSEATYESGFVIDKFPISRPNLTFSTLTVSNMSPEDSSIYLCSVQGETNEKLFFGSGTQLSVL.

The V and J genes are TRBV5-1 and TRBJ2-3; possible D gene TRBD1, 5 bases. Trimming shortened V by 0 bases and J by 5 bases, and 10 bases separated the two germline ends. CDR1 and CDR2 (germline): SGHRS, YFSETQ. The CDR3 covers 14 residues. CDR3 DNA sequence: TGCGCCAGCAGCTTGGTGGACACTCTAGATACGCAGTATTTT. Its translation is CASSLVDTLDTQYF. Drawing the rest from reference TRBV5-1 and TRBJ2-3, the complete variable domain is KAGVTQTPRYLIKTRGQQVTLSCSPISGHRSVSWYQQTPGQGLQFLFEYFSETQRNKGNFPGRFSGRQFSNSRSEMNVSTLELGDSALYLCASSLVDTLDTQYFGPGTRLTVL.

In this sample, this clonotype turned up a few times. The rearrangement uses TRBV13 and TRBJ2-7, with 7 positions matching TRBD1. Per the germline V gene, CDR1 is PRHDT and CDR2 is FYEKMQ (reference sequence). V lost 1 base, J lost 4 bases, and 1 base stayed unmatched. The CDR3 length is 13 residues. The chain's CDR3 is CASSLEGAYEQYF. The CDR3 DNA sequence: TGTGCCAGCAGCTTAGAGGGGGCTTACGAGCAGTACTTC.

The chain recombines TRBV6-2 or TRBV6-3 with TRBJ1-5; TRBD1 aligns across 7 bases. The germline gives CDR1 MNHEY, CDR2 SVGEGT. The CDR3 runs to 15 residues. V gave up 5 bases and J gave up 6 bases; unmatched junction bases: 10. The CDR3 here is CASSLDRVIRQPQHF. The CDR3 region has the DNA TGTGCCAGCAGTCTTGACAGGGTAATTCGTCAGCCCCAGCATTTT.

This chain uses TRBV20-1 with TRBJ2-7, with a weak D call TRBD1 (6 bases). Trimming stripped 0 bases from V and 1 base from J, with 19 bases between. Per the germline V gene, CDR1 is DFQATT and CDR2 is SNEGSKA (reference sequence). This CDR3 comprises 17 residues. CDR3 sequence reads: CSARDQWTAPLSYEQYF. DNA of the CDR3: TGCAGTGCTAGAGATCAGTGGACAGCGCCCCTTTCCTACGAGCAGTACTTC.

The rearrangement links TRBV20-1 to TRBJ2-5; 7 bases agree with TRBD1. Germline CDR1 reads DFQATT; CDR2 reads SNEGSKA (reference sequence). The CDR3 is 17 residues long. V gave up 1 base and J gave up 2 bases; unmatched junction bases: 13. DNA for the CDR3: TGCAGTGCTAGAGTGCCCAGTGAAGACAGGGTTCAAGAGACCCAGTACTTC. It encodes CSARVPSEDRVQETQYF.

The chain joins TRBV29-1 to TRBJ2-7, with 7 bases that match TRBD2. The CDR3 contains 11 residues. Per the germline V gene, CDR1 is SQVTM and CDR2 is ANQGSEA. Trimming at V came to 6 bases and at J to 3 bases, leaving 2 bases not matched to a gene. As DNA, the CDR3 is TGCAGCGTGGGGGGGGACTACGAGCAGTACTTC. Its translation is CSVGGDYEQYF.

This sequence joins TRBV7-3 and TRBJ2-1, with 11 bases identical to TRBD2. The ends lost 5 bases at V and 6 bases at J; junction bases unmatched: 6. In germline, CDR1 is SGHTA, CDR2 FQGTGA. The CDR3 loop spans 15 amino acids. This CDR3 reads CASSPGLAEGNEQFF. CDR3 sequence (DNA): TGTGCCAGCAGCCCGGGACTAGCGGAAGGCAATGAGCAGTTCTTC.

V usage is TRBV30 and J usage is TRBJ2-3; D is uncertain. This CDR3 is 13 amino acids long. V lost 4 bases and J 1 base, leaving 9 bases between the germline ends. Germline V gene sequence: CDR1 GTSNPN, CDR2 SVGIG (reference sequence). The DNA for the CDR3 is TGTGCCTGGATCCCCCCCGGCACAGATACGCAGTATTTT. This sequence encodes CAWIPPGTDTQYF. The full variable domain, with the rest looked up from reference TRBV30 and TRBJ2-3, is SQTIHQWPATLVQPVGSPLSLECTVEGTSNPNLYWYRQAAGRGLQLLFYSVGIGQISSEVPQNLSASRPQDRQFILSSKKLLLSDSGFYLCAWIPPGTDTQYFGPGTRLTVL.

Written as DNA, the CDR3 is TGTGCCAGCAGCCCGCGGACCTCTAACACCGGGGAGCTGTTTTTT. The encoded protein is CASSPRTSNTGELFF. The chain has TRBV7-6 and TRBJ2-2; D uncertain. Germline loops: CDR1 SGHVS, CDR2 FNYEAQ. Between the trimmed V and J ends, which lost 5 bases and 2 bases, there was a span of 12 bases. The CDR3 is made up of 15 amino acids.

The chain couples TRBV19 to TRBJ1-5; no firm D call. This CDR3 has 15 amino acids. V lost 5 bases and J lost 2, with 13 bases in between. Germline CDR1 LNHDA, CDR2 SQIVND (reference sequence). The CDR3 DNA reads TGTGCCAGTAGTCCGATGAACGGAGGCAATCAGCCCCAGCATTTT. This gives the protein CASSPMNGGNQPQHF.

The CDR3, as DNA: TGTGCCAGCCTAGGACTAGCGGGAACATACAATGAGCAGTTCTTC. This translates into CASLGLAGTYNEQFF. The chain carries TRBV27 and TRBJ2-1, with 12 nucleotides matching TRBD2. The V gene's germline CDR1 is MNHEY and CDR2 SMNVEV (reference sequence). Unmatched junction bases numbered 6, after V lost 8 bases and J lost 4 bases. The CDR3 has 15 residues.